Listed here are 12 T cell receptor beta chains from one sample, sequenced in a study of molecular identifiers for immune sequencing clone quantification. TCRdb redid the calling of the PCR reads with MiXCR, one entry per CDR3 protein. The sample has over 600,000 distinct CDR3 sequences; about 20% are singletons. Input material: naive CD8+ T cells from blood, with Jurkat cell RNA spiked in. Subset: FACS-sorted CD8+CD4-CCR7+CD45RA+ naive T cells. The receptors stem from a human donor in good health. Some libraries in this study had Jurkat cell RNA spiked in.

This clonotype was found many times. J is TRBJ2-1 and V is TRBV6-5, with D uncertain. The germline CDR1 and CDR2 sequences are MNHEY and SVGAGI. The CDR3 loop spans 12 amino acids. V lost 5 bases and J lost 6, with 8 bases in between. In nucleotides, the CDR3 is TGTGCCAGCAGTGAGACTGGCAATGAGCAGTTCTTC. This encodes CASSETGNEQFF.

At least ten counts were recorded for this clonotype. This rearrangement joins TRBV20-1 to TRBJ1-6; 7 bases fit TRBD1. The CDR3 extends over 17 amino acids. Germline V CDR1 and CDR2: DFQATT, SNEGSKA (reference sequence). V shed 3 bases, J shed 0 bases, and the junction held 8 bases outside the gene matches. The CDR3 DNA follows: TGCAGTGCTAGGCTGCAGGGGGATAGCTCCTATAATTCACCCCTCCACTTT. It is translated as CSARLQGDSSYNSPLHF.

This clonotype was counted a single time. A read error is possible here, since a much larger clone lies one base away. The chain joins TRBV5-6 to TRBJ2-5; 14 bases line up with TRBD2. The germline gives CDR1 SGHDT, CDR2 YYEEEE. There are 19 residues in the CDR3. This CDR3 is CAGSLVETSGRAYQETQYF. The CDR3 coding sequence is TGTGCCGGCAGCTTGGTTGAGACTAGCGGGAGGGCCTACCAAGAGACCCAGTACTTC.

This clonotype showed up many times. V usage is TRBV28 and J usage is TRBJ1-1; D not resolved. The CDR3 loop spans 14 amino acids. Germline CDR1 and CDR2: MDHEN and SYDVKM. V lost 3 bases to trimming and J lost 1 base, with 9 bases between them. This CDR3 reads CASSFRRSNTEAFF. Here the CDR3 DNA reads TGTGCCAGCAGTTTTCGCAGGTCGAACACTGAAGCTTTCTTT.

This clonotype came up many times. The chain uses TRBV6-2 or TRBV6-3 and TRBJ1-1; D is ambiguous. The germline V gene encodes CDR1 MNHEY and CDR2 SVGEGT. The CDR3 spans 14 residues. Trimming cost V 2 bases and J 2 bases, with 9 bases left between them. This CDR3 reads CASSYGRLNTEAFF. CDR3 coding DNA: TGTGCCAGCAGTTACGGCAGGCTTAACACTGAAGCTTTCTTT.

This clonotype was observed many times. The chain joins TRBV4-1 to TRBJ1-4; D gene unclear. With 2 bases removed from V and 8 bases from J, the gap between germline ends came to 18 bases. This CDR3 contains 16 residues. Germline-derived CDR1 and CDR2 are MGHRA and YSYEKL. CDR3 coding DNA: TGCGCCAGCAGCCAACCTGGGATCGTCGGGGAGGAAAAACTGTTTTTT. Amino acids: CASSQPGIVGEEKLFF.

This clonotype was seen at least ten times. The chain uses TRBV7-2 and TRBJ1-1; 8 nucleotides line up with TRBD1. The germline CDR1 and CDR2 sequences are SGHTA and FQGNSA. The CDR3 extends over 14 amino acids. V shed 2 bases and J 7 bases; nucleotides not matched to a gene: 6. Here the CDR3 DNA reads TGTGCCAGCAGCTTATCGGACAGGGAGCTTGAAGCTTTCTTT. This translates into CASSLSDRELEAFF.

This rearrangement joins TRBV9 to TRBJ2-2, with a weak D call TRBD2 (6 bases). V lost 0 bases to trimming and J lost 7 bases, with 13 bases between them. The CDR3 covers 15 residues. Germline CDR1 and CDR2: SGDLS and YYNGEE. The CDR3 here is CASSVELAPSGELFF. The CDR3 nucleotides are TGTGCCAGCAGCGTAGAACTAGCCCCAAGCGGGGAGCTGTTTTTT.

In regard to this clonotype: With a much larger clone just one base away, this may be a read error. The V and J genes are TRBV4-1 and TRBJ1-5; perhaps TRBD1 as D (5 bases). The CDR3 length is 19 residues. V lost 5 bases to trimming and J lost 5 bases, with 28 bases between them. Looked up from germline, CDR1 is MGHRA and CDR2 is YSYEKL. The CDR3 DNA is TGCGCCAGCAGCTCATTCGGGTCGGGGCCCTTGAGCCACCATCAGCCCCAGCATTTT. It translates to CASSSFGSGPLSHHQPQHF.

This clonotype was observed at least ten times. J is TRBJ2-7 and V is TRBV7-9; D remains ambiguous. The CDR3 has 12 residues. The V gene lost 3 bases and the J gene lost 7 bases, with 10 bases spanning the gap. CDR1 is SEHNR, CDR2 FQNEAQ, per germline (reference sequence). CDR3 residues: CASSFPGSEQYF. DNA of the CDR3: TGTGCCAGCAGCTTCCCGGGCTCGGAGCAGTACTTC.

The chain uses TRBV21-1 and TRBJ1-6. TRBV21-1 is a pseudogene segment. This CDR3 has 17 amino acids. The CDR3 DNA sequence: TGTGCCAGCAGCCCTAGCCGGCGGGGCTCCTATAATTCACCCCTCCACTTT. It specifies CASSPSRRGSYNSPLHF.

This clonotype has ten or more counts. The chain carries TRBV2 and TRBJ2-1; 11 bases map to TRBD1. The germline CDR1 and CDR2 sequences are SNHLY and FYNNEI. The CDR3 consists of 15 residues. J lost 8 bases, V lost 3 bases, and 6 bases had no gene match. The DNA of the CDR3 is TGTGCCAGCAGTGATCTGGGACAGGGGGTCCATGAGCAGTTCTTC. Encoded protein: CASSDLGQGVHEQFF.